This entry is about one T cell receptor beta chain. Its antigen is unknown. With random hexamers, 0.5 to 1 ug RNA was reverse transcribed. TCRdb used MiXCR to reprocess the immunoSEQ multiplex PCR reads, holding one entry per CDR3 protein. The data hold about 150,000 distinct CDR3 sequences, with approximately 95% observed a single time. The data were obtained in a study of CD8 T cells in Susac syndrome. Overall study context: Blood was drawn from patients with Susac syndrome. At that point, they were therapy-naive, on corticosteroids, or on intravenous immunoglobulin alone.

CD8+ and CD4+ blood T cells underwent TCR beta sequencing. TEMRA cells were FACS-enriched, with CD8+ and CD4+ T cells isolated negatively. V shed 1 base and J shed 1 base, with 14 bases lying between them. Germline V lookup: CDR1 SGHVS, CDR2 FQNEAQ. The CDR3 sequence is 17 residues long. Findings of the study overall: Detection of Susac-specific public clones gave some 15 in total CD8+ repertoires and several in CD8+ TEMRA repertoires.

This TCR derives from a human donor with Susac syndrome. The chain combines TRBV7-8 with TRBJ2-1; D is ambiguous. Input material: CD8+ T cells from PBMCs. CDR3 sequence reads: CASSLVVVGKSYNEQFF. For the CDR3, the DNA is TGTGCCAGCAGCTTAGTGGTTGTGGGAAAGTCCTACAATGAGCAGTTCTTC.